The present entry profiles one T cell receptor (beta chain) with its context. The germline V and J ends were trimmed by 3 bases and 10 bases, with 13 bases remaining between them. This CDR3 is built from 12 residues. The V gene's germline CDR1 is SGHDT and CDR2 YYEEEE. The data belong to a study of T cell changes during pregnancy in multiple sclerosis. Measured with immunoSEQ multiplex PCR; TCRdb has only the in-frame clones, and not every one. The profile shows around 40,000 clones, 91% of them singletons. This chain connects TRBV5-6 to TRBJ1-1; D gene ambiguous. The receptor's source is a female donor with multiple sclerosis, enrolled in a pregnancy study. Sequencing was performed on CD4+ T cells from peripheral blood mononuclear cells, taken before pregnancy. DNA for the CDR3: TGTGCCAGCAGCTCGTCTCCGGGTAGAGCTTTCTTT. It translates to CASSSSPGRAFF.